Listed below are T cell receptor beta chains from one sample, sequenced in a study of cytomegalovirus exposure and HLA in healthy donors. Some clones are missing from TCRdb's copy, which holds only in-frame ones; the method was immunoSEQ multiplex PCR. The sample records about 150,000 clones, 60% to 75% being singletons. Input material: PBMCs. The receptors stem from a man aged 18 to 29 in good health and CMV-seronegative. The CDR3 runs from the conserved cysteine through the conserved F or W. Each record gives: J gene, clone size, D gene, V gene, CDR3 DNA, CDR3 protein. D genes are given only for firm matches. Expanded clones are given a class, and other clones once, few, many or no size at all.

TRBJ2-7 | . | TRBD1 | TRBV7-8 | TGTGCCAGCAGCTCAGTCAGGGGGCTTAATGGGGGCGAGCAGTACTTC | CASSSVRGLNGGEQYF
TRBJ1-2 | . | TRBD1 | TRBV5-6 | TGTGCCAGCAGCTTCTTGGACAGGGACCACTATGGCTACACCTTC | CASSFLDRDHYGYTF
TRBJ2-1 | few | . | TRBV10-3 | TGTGCCATCAGTGAGACGAAGGGGTCTATGAGCTCCTACAATGAGCAGTTCTTC | CAISETKGSMSSYNEQFF
TRBJ1-1 | few | . | TRBV5-1 | TGCGCCAGCACCGGCGAGGCAGGGACTGAAGCTTTCTTT | CASTGEAGTEAFF
TRBJ1-1 | . | . | TRBV7-2 | TGTGCCAGCGGCAAACAACAGGGCACTGAAGCTTTCTTT | CASGKQQGTEAFF
TRBJ2-3 | . | TRBD2 | TRBV7-6 | TGTGCCAGCAGCTTAGAGACTAGCGGGGGGGCCGGGGGCACAGATACGCAGTATTTT | CASSLETSGGAGGTDTQYF
TRBJ1-1 | . | TRBD1 | TRBV5-5 | TGTGCCAGCAGCCCCACGCCGGACAGGGCCGGGGCTTTCTTT | CASSPTPDRAGAFF
TRBJ2-2 | . | . | TRBV9 | TGTGCCAGCAGCAAACAGAACACCGGGGAGCTGTTTTTT | CASSKQNTGELFF
TRBJ2-5 | . | TRBD2 | TRBV11-2 | TGTGCCAGCAGCACACTAGCGGGGACCCAGTACTTC | CASSTLAGTQYF
TRBJ1-3 | . | . | TRBV29-1 | TGCAGCGCACGGTCCCTCTCTGGAAACACCATATATTTT | CSARSLSGNTIYF
TRBJ2-2 | . | . | TRBV18 | TGTGCCAGCTCATTCAACCACATCCAGGGGTCGAACACCGGGGAGCTGTTTTTT | CASSFNHIQGSNTGELFF
TRBJ1-6 | . | . | TRBV4-3 | TGCGCCAGCAGCCAAGATTCTTATACCGTAGATAATTCACCCCTCCACTTT | CASSQDSYTVDNSPLHF
TRBJ1-6 | . | . | TRBV4-3 | TGCGCCAGCAGCCAAGGACAGTACGCCACCCTCCACTTT | CASSQGQYATLHF
TRBJ1-6 | . | TRBD1 | TRBV7-9 | TGTGCCAGCAGCTTAAGTTATATAAGTCCGGGACAGGGATATTCACCCCTCCACTTT | CASSLSYISPGQGYSPLHF
TRBJ2-6 | . | TRBD1 | TRBV7-9 | TGTGCCAGCAGCTCGATTCCACCGGGACAGTACTCTGGGGCCAACGTCCTGACTTTC | CASSSIPPGQYSGANVLTF
TRBJ2-7 | few | . | TRBV7-9 | TGTGCCAGCAGCTCGGCGACAGCGCCTACCTACGAGCAGTACTTC | CASSSATAPTYEQYF
TRBJ2-7 | few | . | TRBV5-4 | TGTGCCAGCAGCTTGGGAGTAAGTGCGTCCTACGAGCAGTACTTC | CASSLGVSASYEQYF
TRBJ2-3 | few | TRBD2 | TRBV29-1 | TGCAGCGTCGTGACTAGCGGGGGGGCGAAAGCAGATACGCAGTATTTT | CSVVTSGGAKADTQYF
TRBJ1-4 | once | TRBD1 | TRBV7-2 | TGTGCCAGCAGCTCGTTACAGGGGGCAACTAATGAAAAACTGTTTTTT | CASSSLQGATNEKLFF
TRBJ1-4 | . | . | TRBV6-1 | TGTGCCAGCAGTGAAAGGGGTTGGGGGGAGGAAAAACTGTTTTTT | CASSERGWGEEKLFF
TRBJ2-7 | . | TRBD1 | TRBV9 | TGTGCCAGCAGCGTAGCTAGGGACAGGGCGGTCCACGAGCAGTACTTC | CASSVARDRAVHEQYF
TRBJ2-7 | . | . | TRBV4-1 | TGCGCCAGCAGCCAAATTGAGGTTTGGGGGGTCTCCTCCTACGAGCAGTACTTC | CASSQIEVWGVSSYEQYF
TRBJ2-4 | . | . | TRBV4-1 | TGCGCCAGCAGCCAAGCCGGATTAAGAGGACTAGCCAAAAACATTCAGTACTTC | CASSQAGLRGLAKNIQYF
TRBJ1-1 | . | . | TRBV2 | TGTGCCAGCAGTGGGGGCGGGGGATGGAACACTGAAGCTTTCTTT | CASSGGGGWNTEAFF
TRBJ2-7 | . | TRBD1 | TRBV7-6 | TGTGCCAGCAGCCTGTCCGGACAGGGTCTCTACGAGCAGTACTTC | CASSLSGQGLYEQYF
TRBJ2-5 | . | . | TRBV10-3 | TGTGCCATCAGTGAGCCATTCACGGCGGTACAAGAGACCCAGTACTTC | CAISEPFTAVQETQYF
TRBJ2-6 | . | TRBD1 | TRBV11-2 | TGTGCCAGCAGCCCCCAACCCACCGGGACAGGGAATGGGGCCAACGGCCTGACTTTC | CASSPQPTGTGNGANGLTF
TRBJ1-4 | . | . | TRBV9 | TGTGCCAGCAGCGCTCTAGGGGATTGGGAAAAACTGTTTTTT | CASSALGDWEKLFF
TRBJ2-5 | . | TRBD1 | TRBV5-6 | TGTGCCAGCAGATTGGGACAGAGCCCAAACAGTCTCAAGTACTTC | CASRLGQSPNSLKYF
TRBJ2-1 | . | . | TRBV7-9 | TGTTCCAGCACCTTCTCCGCCCAGAATGAGCAGTTCTTC | CSSTFSAQNEQFF
TRBJ2-5 | . | TRBD1 | TRBV7-9 | TGTGCCAGCAGCTTGACAGGGGACGGGCAAGAGACCCAGTACTTC | CASSLTGDGQETQYF
TRBJ2-1 | . | . | TRBV27 | TGTGCCAGCAGGTCAGGGGTGGGTTCCTACAATGAGCAGTTCTTC | CASRSGVGSYNEQFF
TRBJ1-1 | . | TRBD1 | TRBV7-8 | TGTGCCAGCATCAGACAGGGGAAGAACACTGAAGCTTTCTTT | CASIRQGKNTEAFF
TRBJ2-6 | . | . | TRBV5-1 | TGCGCCAGCAGCTTGGAGAGGGGAGGATCTACTGGGGCCAACGGCCTGACTTTC | CASSLERGGSTGANGLTF
TRBJ2-1 | . | . | TRBV5-1 | TGCGCCAGCAGCCCCGCCCCGGAACAGGCCAGTCACGGTGAGCAGTTCTTC | CASSPAPEQASHGEQFF
TRBJ1-2 | . | . | TRBV6-5 | TGTGCCAGCAGTACGGTACAGGGTGTTCATGGCTACACCTTC | CASSTVQGVHGYTF
TRBJ1-2 | . | TRBD1 | TRBV2 | TGTGCCAGCAGTGAAACAGGGGGCGTCTATGGCTACACCTTC | CASSETGGVYGYTF
TRBJ1-1 | once | . | TRBV30 | TGTGCCTGGAGTGTAAACAGGTACACTGAAGCTTTCTTT | CAWSVNRYTEAFF
TRBJ2-3 | . | . | TRBV7-9 | TGTGCCAGCAGCACTAGAGCGGACACAGATACGCAGTATTTT | CASSTRADTDTQYF
TRBJ1-5 | . | TRBD1 | TRBV10-3 | TGTGCCATCAGCGACAGGGGTTATCAGCCCCAGCATTTT | CAISDRGYQPQHF
TRBJ2-7 | . | . | TRBV4-1 | TGCGCCAGCAGCCAAGATCCAGCGTCCTACGAGCAGTACTTC | CASSQDPASYEQYF
TRBJ2-7 | . | . | TRBV11-2 | TGTGCCAGCAGCTTAGATATAACGACAGCTACGAGGCCCTACGAGCAGTACTTC | CASSLDITTATRPYEQYF